This entry lists 18 T cell receptor beta chains sequenced from one sample in a study of vaccination and CD4 T cells after COVID-19 (dated by TCRdb to about 2022). Library generation was performed with PCR. The instrument was an Illumina iSeq 100. At the Johns Hopkins FTIC core, DNA from the cultured CD4+ T cells underwent TCR sequencing with the Oncomine TCR Beta short-read assay. In-frame beta chains were kept once TCRdb had trimmed the public reads at Q25 with fastp and called clones with MiXCR. Rows matching on CDR3 protein sequence are summarized as one entry with the most common DNA and genes. The sample profile shows some 7,400 distinct CDR3 sequences; about 32% of them were found once. Together, the top ten hold over 20% of the sample. Antigens for these TCRs are unknown. The treatment or condition label, read with the paper, signifies: approximately nine-day PBMC culture with coronavirus spike peptide pools or control peptides (ViraFEST assay). CD4+ T cells from unexposed donors were collected before the COVID-19 pandemic (2011-2018).

Sequenced material: CD4+ T cells from blood, cultured in vitro. Receptors were obtained from a human donor in good health.

This clonotype was found a few times. The chain carries TRBV27 and TRBJ1-1; D is possibly TRBD1 (6 bases). The CDR3 runs 13 residues. The germline gives CDR1 MNHEY, CDR2 SMNVEV (reference sequence). V shed 4 bases and J shed 11 bases, with 17 bases lying between them. Here the CDR3 reads CASSSQGRMGAFF. CDR3 DNA sequence: TGTGCCAGCAGTTCCCAGGGGCGTATGGGTGCTTTCTTT.

The table lists this clonotype with a few counts. The gene calls are TRBV10-3 and TRBJ2-5; 8 nucleotides align to TRBD2. Germline CDR1 and CDR2: ENHRY and SYGVKD. Germline trimming cut 5 bases from V and 4 bases from J; bases unmatched to any gene: 6. The CDR3 consists of 14 residues. CDR3 coding DNA: TGTGCCATCAGTTCCGGGGGGGCCGCAGAGACCCAGTACTTC. It encodes CAISSGGAAETQYF.

V is TRBV28 and J is TRBJ2-3; 8 bases map to TRBD1. Germline loops: CDR1 MDHEN, CDR2 SYDVKM. The CDR3 sequence is 14 residues long. V lost 11 bases to trimming and J lost 0 bases; unmatched junction nucleotides: 7. CDR3 loop: CAGNGQGSTDTQYF. The DNA for the CDR3 is TGTGCCGGCAATGGACAGGGAAGCACAGATACGCAGTATTTT.

This clonotype was observed a handful of times. The chain combines TRBV20-1 with TRBJ2-5; D call uncertain. Germline CDR1 reads DFQATT; CDR2 reads SNEGSKA (reference sequence). The ends were cut back, 3 bases at V and 6 bases at J, with 5 bases in the middle. This CDR3 has 10 residues. CDR3 loop: CSASRKTQYF. The CDR3 nucleotides read TGCAGTGCTAGCCGAAAGACCCAGTACTTC.

V usage is TRBV5-1 and J usage is TRBJ1-1; weak D call: TRBD1 (5 bases). Between the trimmed V and J ends, which lost 5 bases and 7 bases, there was a span of 18 bases. The germline V gene has CDR1 SGHRS and CDR2 YFSETQ. This CDR3 contains 14 residues. CDR3 DNA sequence: TGCGCCAGCAGTCCGGAGGTAGGGGTGGGTGAAGCTTTCTTT. The encoded protein is CASSPEVGVGEAFF.

The chain carries TRBV6-5 and TRBJ1-3; possible D gene TRBD1, 5 bases. Per germline, CDR1 MNHEY and CDR2 SVGAGI. CDR3 length: 15 amino acids. V lost 2 bases and J lost 0, with 8 bases in between. In nucleotides, the CDR3 is TGTGCCAGCAGTTACGGGACCCCCTCTGGAAACACCATATATTTT. Protein sequence: CASSYGTPSGNTIYF.

The chain recombines TRBV6-4 with TRBJ1-1, with 9 bases lining up with TRBD1. J was trimmed by 0 bases and V by 6 bases; bases with no gene match: 2. CDR3 length: 14 amino acids. From germline, CDR1 is MRHNA and CDR2 SNTAGT. CDR3 nucleotides: TGTGCCAGCAGGGACAGGGGATTGAACACTGAAGCTTTCTTT. Translation: CASRDRGLNTEAFF.

The chain links TRBV9 to TRBJ2-2; 13 nucleotides agree with TRBD2. V dropped 4 bases and J dropped 7; count of bases not matched to a gene: 7. Germline V gene data show CDR1 as SGDLS and CDR2 as YYNGEE. CDR3 length: 16 amino acids. In DNA form, the CDR3 reads TGTGCCAGCAGCCCAGGACTAGCGGGGGAGCTCGGGGAGCTGTTTTTT. It is translated as CASSPGLAGELGELFF.

This rearrangement joins TRBV6-1 to TRBJ1-2, with D possibly TRBD1 on 5 matching bases. With 2 bases removed from V and 7 bases from J, the gap between germline ends came to 8 bases. Germline assignment: CDR1 MNHNS and CDR2 SASEGT. This CDR3 has 12 amino acids. CDR3 in amino acids: CASSESGGGYTF. In DNA, the CDR3 is TGTGCCAGCAGTGAATCGGGGGGTGGCTACACCTTC.

This clonotype was seen a handful of times. This chain uses TRBV20-1 with TRBJ2-5; TRBD1 is a possible D gene (7 bases). There are 12 residues in the CDR3. V lost 6 bases, J lost 5 bases, and 13 bases lay in between. CDR1 DFQATT and CDR2 SNEGSKA come from the germline V gene (reference sequence). CDR3 in DNA: TGCAGTGCCCAGGGGGGCGCGGAGACCCAGTACTTC. Residues: CSAQGGAETQYF.

This clonotype is deemed medium-sized (0.01 to 0.1%). V usage is TRBV6-1 and J usage is TRBJ2-2; 8 nucleotides match TRBD1. The CDR3 is made up of 15 amino acids. V was clipped by 4 bases and J by 4 bases; unmatched bases: 5. CDR1 MNHNS and CDR2 SASEGT come from the germline V gene. Written as DNA, the CDR3 is TGTGCCAGCAGTGGTCAGGGGGCAGGCACCGGGGAGCTGTTTTTT. This encodes CASSGQGAGTGELFF.

This clonotype was recorded a few times. The CDR3 DNA reads TGTGCCAGCAGCCAAGATAGGGCTAGCGGGGGTGGAGAGACCCAGTACTTC. This sequence encodes CASSQDRASGGGETQYF. The V gene is TRBV4-2, the J gene TRBJ2-5, with 10 bases identical to TRBD2. Trimming removed 0 bases from V and 4 bases from J; junction bases left unmatched: 8. Per germline, CDR1 LGHNA and CDR2 YNFKEQ. The CDR3 extends over 17 amino acids.

This clonotype has more than one count but fewer than ten. The chain recombines TRBV11-2 with TRBJ1-1; D may be TRBD1 (6 bases). The V end lost 3 bases, the J end lost 3 bases, and 11 bases lay between the germline ends. Germline CDR1 and CDR2: SGHAT and FQNNGV. There are 14 residues in the CDR3. The CDR3 bases are TGTGCCAGCAGCTTTAACACAGGGTACACTGAAGCTTTCTTT. It encodes CASSFNTGYTEAFF.

This rearrangement joins TRBV20-1 to TRBJ1-6; D is uncertain. The CDR3 length is 17 residues. V was clipped by 3 bases and J by 0 bases, with 15 bases between them. Germline CDR1 is DFQATT and CDR2 is SNEGSKA (reference sequence). The CDR3 coding sequence is TGCAGTGCTAGTGAGACGGTACCGAGCTCCTATAATTCACCCCTCCACTTT. Its translation: CSASETVPSSYNSPLHF.

This clonotype has just a few counts. The chain joins TRBV7-2 to TRBJ1-5, with D unclear. The CDR3 contains 18 residues. Trimming shortened V by 2 bases and J by 4 bases, and 21 bases separated the two germline ends. CDR1 is SGHTA and CDR2 is FQGNSA in the germline V gene. CDR3 coding DNA: TGTGCCAGCAGCTTACAACCGGGAGACGCGAAAGGTAATCAGCCCCAGCATTTT. Translation: CASSLQPGDAKGNQPQHF.

V gene TRBV10-3 combines with J gene TRBJ2-2; 9 nucleotides align to TRBD1. Losses at the gene ends were 3 bases for V and 1 base for J; bases not matched to a gene: 6. CDR3 length equals 17 residues. Germline V gives CDR1 ENHRY, CDR2 SYGVKD. In nucleotides, the CDR3 is TGTGCCATCAGTGACCCGGAGACAGGGGGGAACACCGGGGAGCTGTTTTTT. This translates into CAISDPETGGNTGELFF.

In this sample, this clonotype turned up a few times. The gene calls are TRBV6-1 and TRBJ1-1; 7 nucleotides agree with TRBD1. Trimming took 6 bases from V and 6 from J; bases not matched to a gene: 7. There are 13 residues in the CDR3. The V gene's germline CDR1 is MNHNS and CDR2 SASEGT. CDR3 in DNA: TGTGCCAGCAGCCCGGGGACAGCCGCTGAAGCTTTCTTT. It encodes CASSPGTAAEAFF.

A note on this clonotype: At one end, the junction sequence differs from germline, possibly due to a read error. This CDR3 is CSAPGSKGGKQETRYF. For the CDR3, the DNA is TGCAGTGCTCCGGGTTCGAAGGGGGGTAAACAAGAGACCCGGTACTTC. V usage is TRBV20-1 and J usage is TRBJ2-5; D is possibly TRBD1 or TRBD2 (6 bases each). Germline values: CDR1 DFQATT, CDR2 SNEGSKA (reference sequence). The CDR3 loop spans 16 amino acids.